This is a list of T cell receptor beta chains from one sample in a study of prognosis after radiotherapy for stage I lung cancer. TCRdb reprocessed the multiplex PCR reads with MiXCR, giving one entry per CDR3 protein. Of around 13,000 distinct CDR3 sequences listed, approximately 40% are singletons. The specimen was PBMCs, collected before or after stereotactic body radiation therapy (not recorded which). Receptors originate from a donor over 45 with non-small cell lung cancer. Both conserved end residues are part of each CDR3. The order of the fields is J gene, D gene, V gene, clone size, CDR3 protein, CDR3 DNA. The D gene is left open where the match is weak. Clone sizes are given selectively: once, few, many, or a class where the clone is expanded.

J: TRBJ2-1; D: NA; V: TRBV5-1; size: many; CDR3: CASSLWGRNEQFF; DNA: TGCGCCAGCAGCTTGTGGGGGAGGAATGAGCAGTTCTTC
J: TRBJ2-2; D: NA; V: TRBV15; size: medium-sized; CDR3: CATSRVYTGELFF; DNA: TGTGCCACCAGCAGAGTCTACACCGGGGAGCTGTTTTTT
J: TRBJ1-1; D: NA; V: TRBV6-1; size: many; CDR3: CASRGGRAKAFF; DNA: TGTGCCAGCAGAGGAGGGAGGGCAAAAGCTTTCTTT
J: TRBJ2-1; D: TRBD2; V: TRBV7-3; size: NA; CDR3: CASSRNSGSTYNEQFF; DNA: TGTGCCAGCAGCCGCAATAGCGGGAGCACTTACAATGAGCAGTTCTTC
J: TRBJ2-5; D: NA; V: TRBV20-1; size: NA; CDR3: CSARTQGRGETQYF; DNA: TGCAGTGCTCGCACACAGGGACGGGGAGAGACCCAGTACTTC
J: TRBJ1-4; D: NA; V: TRBV12-3/TRBV12-4; size: many; CDR3: CASSLNLGSNEKLFF; DNA: TGTGCCAGCAGTTTAAACCTAGGGAGTAATGAAAAACTGTTTTTT
J: TRBJ2-3; D: TRBD2; V: TRBV5-6; size: many; CDR3: CASSISGLAGTDTQYF; DNA: TGTGCCAGCAGCATATCGGGACTAGCGGGCACAGATACGCAGTATTTT
J: TRBJ2-3; D: NA; V: TRBV30; size: many; CDR3: CAWSRTDTQYF; DNA: TGTGCCTGGAGTCGCACAGATACGCAGTATTTT
J: TRBJ2-2; D: TRBD2; V: TRBV9; size: NA; CDR3: CASSSSGSWDTGELFF; DNA: TGTGCCAGCAGCAGTAGCGGGAGTTGGGACACCGGGGAGCTGTTTTTT
J: TRBJ2-4; D: TRBD1; V: TRBV28; size: many; CDR3: CASSLTVGGAAKNIQYF; DNA: TGTGCCAGCAGTTTGACGGTAGGGGGCGCGGCCAAAAACATTCAGTACTTC
J: TRBJ2-7; D: TRBD1; V: TRBV15; size: NA; CDR3: CSTSRDTMGCKGTGHYEQYF; DNA: TGTTCCACCAGCAGAGATACAATGGGGTGTAAGGGGACAGGGCACTACGAGCAGTACTTC
J: TRBJ1-1; D: NA; V: TRBV6-5; size: many; CDR3: CASSYRGALNTEAFF; DNA: TGTGCCAGCAGTTATAGAGGGGCCTTGAACACTGAAGCTTTCTTT
J: TRBJ2-7; D: NA; V: TRBV28; size: NA; CDR3: CASSSAPLYYEQYF; DNA: TGTGCCAGCAGTTCGGCCCCCTTATACTACGAGCAGTACTTC
J: TRBJ2-1; D: NA; V: TRBV11-3; size: NA; CDR3: CASSFRVSSYNEQFF; DNA: TGTGCCAGCAGCTTCAGGGTGAGCTCCTACAATGAGCAGTTCTTC
J: TRBJ2-6; D: NA; V: TRBV6-5; size: NA; CDR3: CASSSRDIPDSGANVLTF; DNA: TGTGCCAGCAGTTCACGAGACATCCCAGACTCTGGGGCCAACGTCCTGACTTTC
J: TRBJ1-2; D: TRBD1; V: TRBV6-1; size: NA; CDR3: CASSASWTGSQGYTF; DNA: TGTGCCAGCAGTGCCTCCTGGACAGGGAGCCAGGGCTACACCTTC
J: TRBJ1-5; D: NA; V: TRBV6-5; size: few; CDR3: CASSYTGGGSNQPQHF; DNA: TGTGCCAGCAGTTACACGGGGGGGGGAAGCAATCAGCCCCAGCATTTT
J: TRBJ1-5; D: NA; V: TRBV28; size: many; CDR3: CASSQGDGFGIMPQHF; DNA: TGTGCCAGCAGTCAAGGGGACGGTTTTGGAATCATGCCCCAGCATTTT
J: TRBJ2-2; D: NA; V: TRBV29-1; size: many; CDR3: CSVLDRSFTGELFF; DNA: TGCAGCGTATTAGACAGGTCGTTCACCGGGGAGCTGTTTTTT
J: TRBJ2-1; D: TRBD2; V: TRBV5-4; size: many; CDR3: CASSETGSGGAYEQFF; DNA: TGTGCCAGCAGCGAAACCGGGAGCGGGGGGGCCTATGAGCAGTTCTTC
J: TRBJ2-5; D: TRBD1; V: TRBV7-3; size: many; CDR3: CASSTGTGGGETQYF; DNA: TGTGCCAGCAGCACCGGGACAGGGGGCGGGGAGACCCAGTACTTC
J: TRBJ1-1; D: NA; V: TRBV12-3/TRBV12-4; size: medium-sized; CDR3: CASSSRIDTEAFF; DNA: TGTGCCAGCAGCTCCCGGATCGACACTGAAGCTTTCTTT
J: TRBJ1-5; D: NA; V: TRBV10-2; size: NA; CDR3: CASSMEYDQPQHF; DNA: TGCGCCAGCAGTATGGAGTACGATCAGCCCCAGCATTTT
J: TRBJ2-3; D: NA; V: TRBV4-2; size: NA; CDR3: CVSSQEATSVGDTQYF; DNA: TGTGTCAGCAGCCAAGAGGCCACATCCGTGGGAGATACGCAGTATTTT
J: TRBJ2-3; D: NA; V: TRBV12-5; size: many; CDR3: CASSVTDTQYF; DNA: TGTGCTAGCAGTGTCACAGATACGCAGTATTTT
J: TRBJ2-2; D: NA; V: TRBV28; size: many; CDR3: CASSLFGTLNTGELFF; DNA: TGTGCCAGCAGTTTATTTGGGACTTTAAACACCGGGGAGCTGTTTTTT
J: TRBJ2-1; D: NA; V: TRBV20-1; size: many; CDR3: CSARTMAPRGSYNEQFF; DNA: TGCAGTGCTCGGACCATGGCCCCCCGGGGGTCCTACAATGAGCAGTTCTTC
J: TRBJ2-2; D: TRBD2; V: TRBV12-3/TRBV12-4; size: NA; CDR3: CASTDLAGGTTGELFF; DNA: TGTGCCAGCACCGACCTAGCGGGTGGGACCACCGGGGAGCTGTTTTTT
J: TRBJ2-7; D: NA; V: TRBV12-3/TRBV12-4; size: NA; CDR3: CASSLMGEQYF; DNA: TGTGCCAGCAGTTTAATGGGGGAGCAGTACTTC
J: TRBJ2-2; D: TRBD1; V: TRBV7-7; size: NA; CDR3: CAGTVDRGVGGAVF; DNA: TGTGCTGGAACAGTTGACAGGGGGGTTGGGGGAGCTGTTTTT
J: TRBJ2-5; D: NA; V: TRBV4-1; size: many; CDR3: CASSQDKETQYF; DNA: TGCGCCAGCAGCCAAGATAAAGAGACCCAGTACTTC
J: TRBJ2-1; D: NA; V: TRBV6-2/TRBV6-3; size: NA; CDR3: CASSYWSQSKEQFF; DNA: TGTGCCAGCAGTTACTGGAGTCAGTCCAAGGAGCAGTTCTTC
J: TRBJ2-1; D: NA; V: TRBV5-1; size: NA; CDR3: CASSLDRVAPNEQFF; DNA: TGCGCCAGCAGCTTGGACCGGGTTGCTCCCAATGAGCAGTTCTTC
J: TRBJ2-2; D: TRBD1; V: TRBV6-2/TRBV6-3; size: NA; CDR3: CASSYWGQGSYTGELFF; DNA: TGTGCCAGCAGTTACTGGGGACAGGGGTCGTATACCGGGGAGCTGTTTTTT
J: TRBJ2-3; D: NA; V: TRBV19; size: many; CDR3: CASMRSIPSSGDTQYF; DNA: TGTGCCAGTATGAGATCTATCCCCTCAAGTGGAGATACGCAGTATTTT
J: TRBJ1-1; D: NA; V: TRBV20-1; size: few; CDR3: CSAREGPTEAFF; DNA: TGCAGTGCTAGAGAGGGACCCACTGAAGCTTTCTTT
J: TRBJ1-5; D: TRBD1; V: TRBV28; size: medium-sized; CDR3: CAMRGTGAGQPQHF; DNA: TGTGCCATGAGAGGGACAGGGGCTGGGCAGCCCCAGCATTTT
J: TRBJ2-1; D: TRBD2; V: TRBV12-3/TRBV12-4; size: many; CDR3: CASSLSGGANEQFF; DNA: TGTGCCAGCAGTTTAAGCGGGGGGGCGAATGAGCAGTTCTTC
J: TRBJ2-2; D: NA; V: TRBV4-1; size: NA; CDR3: CASSHRTDGPWAELFF; DNA: TGCGCCAGCAGCCACAGAACGGACGGTCCCTGGGCGGAGCTGTTTTTT
J: TRBJ2-3; D: NA; V: TRBV4-2; size: many; CDR3: CASSSSGPDTQYF; DNA: TGTGCCAGCAGTTCAAGTGGTCCAGATACGCAGTATTTT
J: TRBJ2-4; D: NA; V: TRBV5-1; size: few; CDR3: CASSLAPGSQNIQYF; DNA: TGCGCCAGCAGCTTGGCCCCAGGGTCCCAAAACATTCAGTACTTC
J: TRBJ1-1; D: NA; V: TRBV5-1; size: many; CDR3: CASSLGGANTEAFF; DNA: TGCGCCAGCAGCTTGGGGGGAGCGAACACTGAAGCTTTCTTT
J: TRBJ1-6; D: NA; V: TRBV20-1; size: many; CDR3: CSASKGVGSPLHF; DNA: TGCAGTGCTAGCAAGGGGGTCGGCTCACCCCTCCACTTT
J: TRBJ1-5; D: NA; V: TRBV14; size: NA; CDR3: CASSQDWGSRQPQHF; DNA: TGTGCCAGCAGCCAAGATTGGGGGTCGAGGCAGCCCCAGCATTTT
J: TRBJ2-7; D: TRBD1; V: TRBV28; size: NA; CDR3: CASSSSLGQDQRGQYF; DNA: TGTGCCAGCAGTTCCTCTTTGGGACAGGATCAACGTGGGCAGTACTTC
J: TRBJ1-6; D: TRBD1; V: TRBV11-2; size: many; CDR3: CASRETGVNSPLHF; DNA: TGTGCCAGCAGGGAGACAGGGGTCAATTCACCCCTCCACTTT
J: TRBJ1-5; D: NA; V: TRBV20-1; size: many; CDR3: CSARPGGGQPQHF; DNA: TGCAGTGCTAGACCCGGGGGCGGACAGCCCCAGCATTTT
J: TRBJ1-1; D: NA; V: TRBV30; size: many; CDR3: CAWSIWNTEAFF; DNA: TGTGCCTGGAGTATCTGGAACACTGAAGCTTTCTTT
J: TRBJ1-1; D: NA; V: TRBV5-1; size: many; CDR3: CASSLNLGTEAFF; DNA: TGCGCCAGCAGCTTAAACTTGGGGACTGAAGCTTTCTTT
J: TRBJ2-3; D: NA; V: TRBV12-3/TRBV12-4; size: many; CDR3: CASSLFRRADTQYF; DNA: TGTGCCAGCAGTTTATTTAGGCGGGCAGATACGCAGTATTTT
J: TRBJ2-2; D: NA; V: TRBV5-1; size: many; CDR3: CASSSADTGELFF; DNA: TGCGCCAGCAGCTCGGCAGACACCGGGGAGCTGTTTTTT
J: TRBJ2-1; D: TRBD2; V: TRBV24-1; size: many; CDR3: CATSDPSGSANEQFF; DNA: TGTGCCACCAGTGATCCTAGCGGGAGTGCAAATGAGCAGTTCTTC
J: TRBJ1-2; D: NA; V: TRBV20-1; size: many; CDR3: CSALRSGAGYGYTF; DNA: TGCAGTGCTCTCCGATCGGGGGCAGGGTATGGCTACACCTTC
J: TRBJ2-2; D: TRBD2; V: TRBV7-2; size: many; CDR3: CASSLAGGGFTGELFF; DNA: TGTGCCAGCAGTCTAGCGGGGGGGGGTTTCACCGGGGAGCTGTTTTTT
J: TRBJ2-2; D: NA; V: TRBV28; size: medium-sized; CDR3: CASSWTGELFF; DNA: TGTGCCAGCAGTTGGACCGGGGAGCTGTTTTTT
J: TRBJ2-4; D: NA; V: TRBV28; size: many; CDR3: CASSPPYTAKNIQYF; DNA: TGTGCCAGCAGCCCCCCATATACAGCCAAAAACATTCAGTACTTC
J: TRBJ2-1; D: NA; V: TRBV7-6; size: many; CDR3: CASSLAAMSWGNEQFF; DNA: TGTGCCAGCAGCTTAGCTGCAATGTCCTGGGGTAATGAGCAGTTCTTC
J: TRBJ1-4; D: TRBD1; V: TRBV9; size: once; CDR3: CASSSGTGSEKLFF; DNA: TGTGCCAGCAGCTCAGGGACAGGGAGTGAAAAACTGTTTTTT
J: TRBJ1-5; D: NA; V: TRBV28; size: medium-sized; CDR3: CASNKLQGNQPQHF; DNA: TGTGCCAGCAATAAGTTGCAGGGGAATCAGCCCCAGCATTTT